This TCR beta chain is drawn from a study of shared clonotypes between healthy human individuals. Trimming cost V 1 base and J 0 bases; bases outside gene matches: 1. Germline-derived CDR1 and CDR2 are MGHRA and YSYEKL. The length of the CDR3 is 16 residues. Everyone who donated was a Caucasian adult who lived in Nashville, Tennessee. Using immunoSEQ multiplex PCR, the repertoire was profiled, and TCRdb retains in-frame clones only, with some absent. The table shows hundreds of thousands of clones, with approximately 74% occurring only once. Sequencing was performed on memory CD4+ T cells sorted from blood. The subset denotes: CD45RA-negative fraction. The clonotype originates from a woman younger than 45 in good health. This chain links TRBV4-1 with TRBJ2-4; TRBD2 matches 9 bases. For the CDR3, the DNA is TGCGCCAGCAGCCAAGGCGGGAGGGGAGCCAAAAACATTCAGTACTTC. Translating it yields CASSQGGRGAKNIQYF.